The 12 T cell receptor beta chains in this list originate from one sample, sequenced in a study of T cells in Graves' hyperthyroidism and ophthalmopathy. TCR beta CDR3 regions were amplified from RNA. Carried out on the TCR CDR3, a first-round RT-PCR used the HTBI primer set. TCRdb reprocessed the multiplex PCR reads via MiXCR and lists one record per CDR3 protein. The sample yields 600,000 or so distinct CDR3 sequences, 13% to 15% seen once. The specimen sequenced was blood. These receptors all come from a woman aged 18-30 years with Graves' ophthalmopathy.

The genes are TRBV28 and TRBJ2-2; TRBD1 matches 7 bases. Unmatched junction bases numbered 7, after V lost 6 bases and J lost 0 bases. Germline CDR1 reads MDHEN; CDR2 reads SYDVKM. The CDR3 consists of 16 residues. CDR3 amino acids: CASSRQGNTNTGELFF. The CDR3 DNA reads as TGTGCCAGCAGCCGACAGGGCAACACGAACACCGGGGAGCTGTTTTTT.

This clonotype came up many times. The chain links TRBV5-1 to TRBJ1-5; D not certain. Per germline, CDR1 SGHRS and CDR2 YFSETQ. V was trimmed by 2 bases and J by 0 bases, leaving 9 bases between them. The CDR3 runs to 15 residues. CDR3 sequence: CASSFTGNSNQPQHF. DNA for the CDR3: TGCGCCAGCAGCTTTACTGGAAATAGCAATCAGCCCCAGCATTTT.

The table lists this clonotype with a few counts. This rearrangement joins TRBV4-2 to TRBJ2-1, with D tentatively TRBD2 (6 bases). V was clipped by 0 bases and J by 4 bases, with 16 bases between them. Germline CDR1 LGHNA, CDR2 YNFKEQ. This CDR3 has 17 amino acids. DNA of the CDR3: TGTGCCAGCAGCCAAGATTTGGGAGGACAACCTTACAATGAGCAGTTCTTC. It encodes CASSQDLGGQPYNEQFF.

This clonotype was seen a handful of times. The chain employs TRBV11-2 and TRBJ2-2, with TRBD2 identical over 12 bases. Trimming at V came to 5 bases and at J to 6 bases, leaving 16 bases not matched to a gene. CDR1 and CDR2 (germline): SGHAT, FQNNGV. The CDR3 has 19 residues. The DNA of the CDR3 is TGTGCCAGCAGCATGACTAGCGGGAGCTTATTCCACGAGGCCGGGGAGCTGTTTTTT. This codes for CASSMTSGSLFHEAGELFF.

This clonotype has a count of ten or more. The J gene is TRBJ2-4, the V gene TRBV3-1; possible D gene TRBD2, 5 bases. CDR1 LGHDT and CDR2 YNNKEL come from the germline V gene (reference sequence). V was pared by 1 base and J by 2 bases, with 9 bases between. The CDR3 loop spans 15 amino acids. The CDR3 spells CASSQVTGTKNIQYF. CDR3 DNA: TGTGCCAGCAGCCAAGTTACCGGGACCAAAAACATTCAGTACTTC.

This clonotype was seen repeatedly, ten times or more. This chain joins TRBV6-1 and TRBJ2-7; 10 bases fit TRBD1. This CDR3 comprises 14 residues. CDR1 and CDR2 from the germline V gene are MNHNS and SASEGT. Trimming cost V 5 bases and J 7 bases; bases outside gene matches: 8. The CDR3 loop reads CASSLGTGVGEQYF. The CDR3 DNA follows: TGTGCCAGCAGTTTGGGGACAGGGGTAGGGGAGCAGTACTTC.

This chain connects TRBV6-1 to TRBJ1-2; D gene ambiguous. Trimming removed 8 bases at V and 0 bases at J, with 10 bases between. The CDR3 runs to 13 residues. The germline CDR1 and CDR2 sequences are MNHNS and SASEGT. The CDR3 DNA follows: TGTGCCAGCCAGTTCAAAGCTAACTATGGCTACACCTTC. Its protein is CASQFKANYGYTF.

This clonotype has more than one count but fewer than ten. The chain uses TRBV20-1 and TRBJ2-1; weak D call: TRBD2 (6 bases). CDR1 is DFQATT, CDR2 SNEGSKA, per germline (reference sequence). The CDR3 extends over 12 amino acids. The V gene lost 3 bases and the J gene lost 8 bases, with 11 bases spanning the gap. The CDR3: CSARGLRDEQFF. Written as DNA, the CDR3 is TGCAGTGCTAGGGGACTGAGGGATGAGCAGTTCTTC.

In its sample, this clonotype was seen many times. The chain is built from TRBV12-3 or TRBV12-4 and TRBJ2-1; 10 positions agree with TRBD2. V gave up 5 bases and J gave up 5 bases; unmatched junction bases: 6. The CDR3 sequence is 15 residues long. CDR3 protein: CASSLLAGADNEQFF. In DNA form, the CDR3 reads TGTGCCAGCAGTCTTCTAGCGGGAGCTGACAATGAGCAGTTCTTC.

This clonotype has at least ten counts. The junction differs from germline at one of its ends, possibly a read error. The chain couples TRBV28 to TRBJ2-5, with no clear D. The CDR3 totals 17 residues. The germline V gene encodes CDR1 MDHEN and CDR2 SYDVKM. The CDR3 protein is CASSLWVASPNQATQYF. As DNA, the CDR3 is TGTGCCAGCAGTTTATGGGTTGCGAGCCCTAATCAAGCGACCCAGTACTTC.

This clonotype was detected once. The J gene is TRBJ2-6, the V gene TRBV29-1, with D perhaps being TRBD1 or TRBD2 (5 bases each). From germline, CDR1 is SQVTM and CDR2 ANQGSEA. This CDR3 region has 16 residues. Trimming took 5 bases from V and 0 from J, leaving 14 bases between them. The DNA of the CDR3 is TGCAGCGTTCCCTCCTGGGGGAACTCTGGGGCCAACGTCCTGACTTTC. It is translated as CSVPSWGNSGANVLTF.

This clonotype appeared a few times. The gene calls are TRBV6-2 or TRBV6-3 and TRBJ2-7; 10 nucleotides match TRBD2. The germline V gene has CDR1 MNHEY and CDR2 SVGEGT. There are 15 residues in the CDR3. V trimming: 2 bases; J trimming: 3 bases; junction bases outside the gene matches: 4. The CDR3 coding sequence is TGTGCCAGCAGTTACCCCGGGACTAGCGTCTACGAGCAGTACTTC. Encoded protein: CASSYPGTSVYEQYF.